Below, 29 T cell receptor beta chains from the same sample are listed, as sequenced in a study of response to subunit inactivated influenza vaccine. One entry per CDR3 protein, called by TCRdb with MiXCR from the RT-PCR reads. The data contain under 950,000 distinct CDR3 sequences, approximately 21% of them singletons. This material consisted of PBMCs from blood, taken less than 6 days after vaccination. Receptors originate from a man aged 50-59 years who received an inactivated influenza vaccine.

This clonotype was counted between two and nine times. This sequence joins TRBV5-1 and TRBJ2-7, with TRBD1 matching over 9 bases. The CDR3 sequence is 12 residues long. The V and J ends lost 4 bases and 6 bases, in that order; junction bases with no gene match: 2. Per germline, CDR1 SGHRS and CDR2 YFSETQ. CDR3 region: CASSRTGVEQYF. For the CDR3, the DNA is TGCGCCAGCAGCCGGACAGGGGTCGAGCAGTACTTC.

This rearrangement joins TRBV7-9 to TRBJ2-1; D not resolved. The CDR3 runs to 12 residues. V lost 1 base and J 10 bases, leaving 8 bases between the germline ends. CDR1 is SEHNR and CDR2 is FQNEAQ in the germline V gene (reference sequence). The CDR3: CASSLEPTEQFF. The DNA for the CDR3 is TGTGCCAGCAGCTTAGAACCCACCGAGCAGTTCTTC.

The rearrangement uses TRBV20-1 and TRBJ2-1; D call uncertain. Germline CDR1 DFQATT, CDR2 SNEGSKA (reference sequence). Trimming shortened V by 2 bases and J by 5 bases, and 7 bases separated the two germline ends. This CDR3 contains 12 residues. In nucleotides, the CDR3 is TGCAGTGCTAGACAGGATCACAATGAGCAGTTCTTC. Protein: CSARQDHNEQFF.

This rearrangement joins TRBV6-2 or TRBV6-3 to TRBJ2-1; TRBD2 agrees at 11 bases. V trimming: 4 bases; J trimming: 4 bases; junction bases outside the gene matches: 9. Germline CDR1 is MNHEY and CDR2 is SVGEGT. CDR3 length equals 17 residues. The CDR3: CASSLTGTSGPYNEQFF. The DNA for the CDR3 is TGTGCCAGCAGTTTAACCGGGACTAGCGGACCTTACAATGAGCAGTTCTTC.

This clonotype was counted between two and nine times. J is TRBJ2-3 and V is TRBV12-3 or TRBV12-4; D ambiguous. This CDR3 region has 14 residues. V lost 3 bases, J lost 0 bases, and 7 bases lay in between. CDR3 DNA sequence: TGTGCCAGCAGTTTCGTATCTAGCACAGATACGCAGTATTTT. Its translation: CASSFVSSTDTQYF.

CDR3 in amino acids: CATSRDLFGSGGEETQYF. The DNA for the CDR3 is TGTGCCACCAGCAGAGATCTTTTCGGGTCAGGGGGCGAGGAGACCCAGTACTTC. The gene calls are TRBV15 and TRBJ2-5; 8 bases fit TRBD1. Germline CDR1 is LNHNV and CDR2 is YYDKDF (reference sequence). V shed 0 bases, J shed 5 bases, and the junction held 14 bases outside the gene matches. CDR3 length equals 18 residues. The full variable domain, in which reference TRBV15 and TRBJ2-5 provide the parts outside the CDR3, is DAMVIQNPRYQVTQFGKPVTLSCSQTLNHNVMYWYQQKSSQAPKLLFHYYDKDFNNEADTPDNFQSRRPNTSFCFLDIRSPGLGDTAMYLCATSRDLFGSGGEETQYFGPGTRLLVL.

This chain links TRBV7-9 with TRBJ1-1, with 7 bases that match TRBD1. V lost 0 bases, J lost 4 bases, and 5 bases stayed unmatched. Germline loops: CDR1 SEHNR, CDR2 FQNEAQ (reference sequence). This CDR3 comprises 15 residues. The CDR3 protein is CASSLAGTESTEAFF. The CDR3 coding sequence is TGTGCCAGCAGCTTAGCTGGGACAGAGTCCACTGAAGCTTTCTTT.

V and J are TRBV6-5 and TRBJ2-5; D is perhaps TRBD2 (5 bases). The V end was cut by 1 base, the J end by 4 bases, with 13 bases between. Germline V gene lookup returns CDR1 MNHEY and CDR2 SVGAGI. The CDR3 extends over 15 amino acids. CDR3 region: CASSYYSSILETQYF. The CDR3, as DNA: TGTGCCAGCAGTTACTATTCTAGCATCCTAGAGACCCAGTACTTC.

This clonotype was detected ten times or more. The CDR3, as DNA: TGTGCCAGCAGCTTAGGACAAGGGGAGCTGTTTTTT. This gives the protein CASSLGQGELFF. The chain uses TRBV7-8 and TRBJ2-2; D gene uncertain. Germline CDR1 and CDR2: SGHVS and FQNEAQ. Trimming took off 1 base at V and 8 bases at J, with 5 bases between the two ends. There are 12 residues in the CDR3.

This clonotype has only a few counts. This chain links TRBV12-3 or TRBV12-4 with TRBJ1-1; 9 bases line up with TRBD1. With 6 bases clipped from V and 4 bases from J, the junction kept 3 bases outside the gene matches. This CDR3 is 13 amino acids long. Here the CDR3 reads CASSMTGGTEAFF. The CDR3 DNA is TGTGCCAGCAGCATGACAGGGGGCACTGAAGCTTTCTTT.

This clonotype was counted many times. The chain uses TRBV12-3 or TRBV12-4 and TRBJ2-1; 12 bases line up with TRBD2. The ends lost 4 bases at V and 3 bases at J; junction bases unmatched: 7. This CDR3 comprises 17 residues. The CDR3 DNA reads TGTGCCAGCAGTTCCGGTCTAGCGGGGGGGCTCTACAATGAGCAGTTCTTC. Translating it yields CASSSGLAGGLYNEQFF.

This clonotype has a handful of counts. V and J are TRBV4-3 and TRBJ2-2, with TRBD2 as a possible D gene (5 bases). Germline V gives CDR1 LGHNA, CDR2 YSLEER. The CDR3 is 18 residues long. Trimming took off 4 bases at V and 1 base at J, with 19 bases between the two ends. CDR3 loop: CASSRAIAGFMNTGELFF. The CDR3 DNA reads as TGCGCCAGCAGCCGAGCCATCGCGGGCTTTATGAACACCGGGGAGCTGTTTTTT.

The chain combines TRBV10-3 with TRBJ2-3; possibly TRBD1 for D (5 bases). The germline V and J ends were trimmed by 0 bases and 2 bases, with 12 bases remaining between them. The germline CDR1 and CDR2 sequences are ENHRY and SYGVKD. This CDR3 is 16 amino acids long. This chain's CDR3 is CAISESGHPVTDTQYF. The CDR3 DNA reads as TGTGCCATCAGTGAGTCCGGACACCCAGTCACAGATACGCAGTATTTT.

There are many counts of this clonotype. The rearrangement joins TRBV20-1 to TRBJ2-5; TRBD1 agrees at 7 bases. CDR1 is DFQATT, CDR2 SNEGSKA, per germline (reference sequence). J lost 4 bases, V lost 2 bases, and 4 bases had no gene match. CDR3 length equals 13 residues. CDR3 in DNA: TGCAGTGCTAGAAAACCAGGGGGAGAGACCCAGTACTTC. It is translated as CSARKPGGETQYF.

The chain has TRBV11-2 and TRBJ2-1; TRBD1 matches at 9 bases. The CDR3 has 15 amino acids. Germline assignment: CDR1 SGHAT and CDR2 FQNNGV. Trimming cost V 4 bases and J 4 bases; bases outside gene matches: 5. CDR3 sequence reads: CASSYGDRAYNEQFF. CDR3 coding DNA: TGTGCCAGCAGCTATGGGGACAGGGCGTACAATGAGCAGTTCTTC.

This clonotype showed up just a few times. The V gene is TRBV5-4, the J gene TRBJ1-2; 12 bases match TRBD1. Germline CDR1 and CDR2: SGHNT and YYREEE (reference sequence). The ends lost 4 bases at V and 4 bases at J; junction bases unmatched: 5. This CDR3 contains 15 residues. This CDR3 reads CASSMGQGASYGYTF. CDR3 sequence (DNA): TGTGCCAGCAGCATGGGACAGGGGGCAAGCTATGGCTACACCTTC. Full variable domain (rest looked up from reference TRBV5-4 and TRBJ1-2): ETGVTQSPTHLIKTRGQQVTLRCSSQSGHNTVSWYQQALGQGPQFIFQYYREEENGRGNFPPRFSGLQFPNYSSELNVNALELDDSALYLCASSMGQGASYGYTFGSGTRLTVV.

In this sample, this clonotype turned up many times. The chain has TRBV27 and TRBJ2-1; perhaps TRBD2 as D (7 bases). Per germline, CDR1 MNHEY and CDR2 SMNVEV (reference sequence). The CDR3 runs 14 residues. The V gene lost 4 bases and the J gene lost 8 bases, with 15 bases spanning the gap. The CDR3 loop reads CASSSWRGGDEQFF. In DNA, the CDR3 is TGTGCCAGCAGTTCTTGGAGGGGGGGCGATGAGCAGTTCTTC.

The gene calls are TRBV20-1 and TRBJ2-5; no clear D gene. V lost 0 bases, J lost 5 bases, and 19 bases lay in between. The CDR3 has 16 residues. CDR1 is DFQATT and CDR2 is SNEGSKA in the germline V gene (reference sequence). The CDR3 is CSARDLVGRLKETQYF. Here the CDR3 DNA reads TGCAGTGCTAGAGATCTTGTGGGCCGGCTTAAGGAGACCCAGTACTTC.

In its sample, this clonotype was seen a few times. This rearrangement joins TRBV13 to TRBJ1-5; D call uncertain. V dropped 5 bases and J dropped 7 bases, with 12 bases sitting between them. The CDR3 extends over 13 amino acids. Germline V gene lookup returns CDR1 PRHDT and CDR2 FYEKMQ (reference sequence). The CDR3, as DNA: TGTGCCAGCAGCGATCTGGAAGGACAGCCCCAGCATTTT. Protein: CASSDLEGQPQHF.

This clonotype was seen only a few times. The CDR3 region has the DNA TGCGCCAGCAGCTCCGCTCTAAGGGGGGCACAAGAGACCCAGTACTTC. Protein: CASSSALRGAQETQYF. The chain carries TRBV5-1 and TRBJ2-5, with D perhaps being TRBD1 or TRBD2 (6 bases each). The CDR3 runs to 16 residues. Between the trimmed V and J ends, which lost 3 bases and 2 bases, there was a span of 17 bases. From germline, CDR1 is SGHRS and CDR2 YFSETQ.

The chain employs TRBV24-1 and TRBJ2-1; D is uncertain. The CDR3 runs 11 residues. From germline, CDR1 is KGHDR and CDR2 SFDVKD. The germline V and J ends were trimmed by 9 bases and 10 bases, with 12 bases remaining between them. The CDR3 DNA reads TGTGCCACCCTTGCTGCGGACGAGCAGTTCTTC. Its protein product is CATLAADEQFF.

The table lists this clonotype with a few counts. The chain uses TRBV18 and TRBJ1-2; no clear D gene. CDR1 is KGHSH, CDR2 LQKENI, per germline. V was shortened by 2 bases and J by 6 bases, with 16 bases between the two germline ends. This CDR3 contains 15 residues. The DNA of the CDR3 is TGTGCCAGCTCACCAGGGTTGGGCACCCTTAATGGCTACACCTTC. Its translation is CASSPGLGTLNGYTF.

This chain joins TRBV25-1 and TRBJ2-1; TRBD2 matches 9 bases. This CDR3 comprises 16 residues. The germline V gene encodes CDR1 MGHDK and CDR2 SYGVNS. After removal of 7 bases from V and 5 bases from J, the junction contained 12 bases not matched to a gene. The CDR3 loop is CASTDLGAGGNNEQFF. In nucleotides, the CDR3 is TGTGCCAGCACTGACCTGGGGGCGGGGGGGAACAATGAGCAGTTCTTC.

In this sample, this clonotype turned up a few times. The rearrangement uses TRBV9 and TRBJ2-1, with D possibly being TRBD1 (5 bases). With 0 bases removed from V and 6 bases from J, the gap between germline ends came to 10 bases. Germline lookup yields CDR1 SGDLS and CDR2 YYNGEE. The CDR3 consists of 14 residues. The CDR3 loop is CASSVVDRPNEQFF. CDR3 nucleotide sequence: TGTGCCAGCAGCGTAGTAGACAGACCCAATGAGCAGTTCTTC.

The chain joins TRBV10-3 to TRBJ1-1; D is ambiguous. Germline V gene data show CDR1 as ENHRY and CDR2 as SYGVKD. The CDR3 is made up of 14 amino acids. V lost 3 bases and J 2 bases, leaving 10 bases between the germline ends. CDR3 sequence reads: CAISEARTNTEAFF. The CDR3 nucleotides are TGTGCCATCAGTGAAGCCAGGACTAACACTGAAGCTTTCTTT.

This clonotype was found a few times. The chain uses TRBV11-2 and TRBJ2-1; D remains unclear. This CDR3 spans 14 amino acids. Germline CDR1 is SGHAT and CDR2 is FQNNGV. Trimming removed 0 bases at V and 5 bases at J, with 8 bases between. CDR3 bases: TGTGCCAGCAGCTTAGATTACCAAAACAATGAGCAGTTCTTC. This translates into CASSLDYQNNEQFF.

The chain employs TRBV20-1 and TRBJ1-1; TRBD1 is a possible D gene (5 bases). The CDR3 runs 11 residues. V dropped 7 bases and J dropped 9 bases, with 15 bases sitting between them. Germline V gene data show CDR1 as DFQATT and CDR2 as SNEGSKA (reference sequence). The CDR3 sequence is CSEFGGLKAFF. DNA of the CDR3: TGCAGTGAGTTTGGGGGGTTGAAAGCTTTCTTT.

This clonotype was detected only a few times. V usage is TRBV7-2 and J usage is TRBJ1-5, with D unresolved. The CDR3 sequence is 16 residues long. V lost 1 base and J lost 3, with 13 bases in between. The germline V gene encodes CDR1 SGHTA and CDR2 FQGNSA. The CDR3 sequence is CASSLGEGILNQPQHF. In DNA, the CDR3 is TGTGCCAGCAGCTTAGGCGAGGGCATCCTCAATCAGCCCCAGCATTTT.

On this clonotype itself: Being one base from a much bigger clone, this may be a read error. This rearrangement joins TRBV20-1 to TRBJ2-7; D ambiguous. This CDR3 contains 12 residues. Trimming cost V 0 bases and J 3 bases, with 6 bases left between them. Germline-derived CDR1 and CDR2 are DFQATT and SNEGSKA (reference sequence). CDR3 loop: CSARDKGYEQYF. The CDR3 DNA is TGCAGTGCTAGAGATAAGGGCTACGAGCAGTACTTC.